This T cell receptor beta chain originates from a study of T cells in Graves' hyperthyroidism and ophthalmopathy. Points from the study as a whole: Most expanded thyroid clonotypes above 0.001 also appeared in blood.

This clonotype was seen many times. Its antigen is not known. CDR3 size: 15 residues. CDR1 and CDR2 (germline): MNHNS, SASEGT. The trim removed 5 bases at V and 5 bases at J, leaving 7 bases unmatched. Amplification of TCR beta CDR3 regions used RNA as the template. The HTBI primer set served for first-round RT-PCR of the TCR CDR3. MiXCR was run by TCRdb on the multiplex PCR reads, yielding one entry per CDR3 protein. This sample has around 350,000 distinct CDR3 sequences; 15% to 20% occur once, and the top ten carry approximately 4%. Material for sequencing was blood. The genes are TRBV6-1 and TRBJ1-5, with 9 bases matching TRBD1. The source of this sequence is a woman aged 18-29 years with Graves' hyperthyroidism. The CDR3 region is CASSPLTGGYQPQHF. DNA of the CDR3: TGTGCCAGCAGTCCACTCACAGGGGGCTATCAGCCCCAGCATTTT.